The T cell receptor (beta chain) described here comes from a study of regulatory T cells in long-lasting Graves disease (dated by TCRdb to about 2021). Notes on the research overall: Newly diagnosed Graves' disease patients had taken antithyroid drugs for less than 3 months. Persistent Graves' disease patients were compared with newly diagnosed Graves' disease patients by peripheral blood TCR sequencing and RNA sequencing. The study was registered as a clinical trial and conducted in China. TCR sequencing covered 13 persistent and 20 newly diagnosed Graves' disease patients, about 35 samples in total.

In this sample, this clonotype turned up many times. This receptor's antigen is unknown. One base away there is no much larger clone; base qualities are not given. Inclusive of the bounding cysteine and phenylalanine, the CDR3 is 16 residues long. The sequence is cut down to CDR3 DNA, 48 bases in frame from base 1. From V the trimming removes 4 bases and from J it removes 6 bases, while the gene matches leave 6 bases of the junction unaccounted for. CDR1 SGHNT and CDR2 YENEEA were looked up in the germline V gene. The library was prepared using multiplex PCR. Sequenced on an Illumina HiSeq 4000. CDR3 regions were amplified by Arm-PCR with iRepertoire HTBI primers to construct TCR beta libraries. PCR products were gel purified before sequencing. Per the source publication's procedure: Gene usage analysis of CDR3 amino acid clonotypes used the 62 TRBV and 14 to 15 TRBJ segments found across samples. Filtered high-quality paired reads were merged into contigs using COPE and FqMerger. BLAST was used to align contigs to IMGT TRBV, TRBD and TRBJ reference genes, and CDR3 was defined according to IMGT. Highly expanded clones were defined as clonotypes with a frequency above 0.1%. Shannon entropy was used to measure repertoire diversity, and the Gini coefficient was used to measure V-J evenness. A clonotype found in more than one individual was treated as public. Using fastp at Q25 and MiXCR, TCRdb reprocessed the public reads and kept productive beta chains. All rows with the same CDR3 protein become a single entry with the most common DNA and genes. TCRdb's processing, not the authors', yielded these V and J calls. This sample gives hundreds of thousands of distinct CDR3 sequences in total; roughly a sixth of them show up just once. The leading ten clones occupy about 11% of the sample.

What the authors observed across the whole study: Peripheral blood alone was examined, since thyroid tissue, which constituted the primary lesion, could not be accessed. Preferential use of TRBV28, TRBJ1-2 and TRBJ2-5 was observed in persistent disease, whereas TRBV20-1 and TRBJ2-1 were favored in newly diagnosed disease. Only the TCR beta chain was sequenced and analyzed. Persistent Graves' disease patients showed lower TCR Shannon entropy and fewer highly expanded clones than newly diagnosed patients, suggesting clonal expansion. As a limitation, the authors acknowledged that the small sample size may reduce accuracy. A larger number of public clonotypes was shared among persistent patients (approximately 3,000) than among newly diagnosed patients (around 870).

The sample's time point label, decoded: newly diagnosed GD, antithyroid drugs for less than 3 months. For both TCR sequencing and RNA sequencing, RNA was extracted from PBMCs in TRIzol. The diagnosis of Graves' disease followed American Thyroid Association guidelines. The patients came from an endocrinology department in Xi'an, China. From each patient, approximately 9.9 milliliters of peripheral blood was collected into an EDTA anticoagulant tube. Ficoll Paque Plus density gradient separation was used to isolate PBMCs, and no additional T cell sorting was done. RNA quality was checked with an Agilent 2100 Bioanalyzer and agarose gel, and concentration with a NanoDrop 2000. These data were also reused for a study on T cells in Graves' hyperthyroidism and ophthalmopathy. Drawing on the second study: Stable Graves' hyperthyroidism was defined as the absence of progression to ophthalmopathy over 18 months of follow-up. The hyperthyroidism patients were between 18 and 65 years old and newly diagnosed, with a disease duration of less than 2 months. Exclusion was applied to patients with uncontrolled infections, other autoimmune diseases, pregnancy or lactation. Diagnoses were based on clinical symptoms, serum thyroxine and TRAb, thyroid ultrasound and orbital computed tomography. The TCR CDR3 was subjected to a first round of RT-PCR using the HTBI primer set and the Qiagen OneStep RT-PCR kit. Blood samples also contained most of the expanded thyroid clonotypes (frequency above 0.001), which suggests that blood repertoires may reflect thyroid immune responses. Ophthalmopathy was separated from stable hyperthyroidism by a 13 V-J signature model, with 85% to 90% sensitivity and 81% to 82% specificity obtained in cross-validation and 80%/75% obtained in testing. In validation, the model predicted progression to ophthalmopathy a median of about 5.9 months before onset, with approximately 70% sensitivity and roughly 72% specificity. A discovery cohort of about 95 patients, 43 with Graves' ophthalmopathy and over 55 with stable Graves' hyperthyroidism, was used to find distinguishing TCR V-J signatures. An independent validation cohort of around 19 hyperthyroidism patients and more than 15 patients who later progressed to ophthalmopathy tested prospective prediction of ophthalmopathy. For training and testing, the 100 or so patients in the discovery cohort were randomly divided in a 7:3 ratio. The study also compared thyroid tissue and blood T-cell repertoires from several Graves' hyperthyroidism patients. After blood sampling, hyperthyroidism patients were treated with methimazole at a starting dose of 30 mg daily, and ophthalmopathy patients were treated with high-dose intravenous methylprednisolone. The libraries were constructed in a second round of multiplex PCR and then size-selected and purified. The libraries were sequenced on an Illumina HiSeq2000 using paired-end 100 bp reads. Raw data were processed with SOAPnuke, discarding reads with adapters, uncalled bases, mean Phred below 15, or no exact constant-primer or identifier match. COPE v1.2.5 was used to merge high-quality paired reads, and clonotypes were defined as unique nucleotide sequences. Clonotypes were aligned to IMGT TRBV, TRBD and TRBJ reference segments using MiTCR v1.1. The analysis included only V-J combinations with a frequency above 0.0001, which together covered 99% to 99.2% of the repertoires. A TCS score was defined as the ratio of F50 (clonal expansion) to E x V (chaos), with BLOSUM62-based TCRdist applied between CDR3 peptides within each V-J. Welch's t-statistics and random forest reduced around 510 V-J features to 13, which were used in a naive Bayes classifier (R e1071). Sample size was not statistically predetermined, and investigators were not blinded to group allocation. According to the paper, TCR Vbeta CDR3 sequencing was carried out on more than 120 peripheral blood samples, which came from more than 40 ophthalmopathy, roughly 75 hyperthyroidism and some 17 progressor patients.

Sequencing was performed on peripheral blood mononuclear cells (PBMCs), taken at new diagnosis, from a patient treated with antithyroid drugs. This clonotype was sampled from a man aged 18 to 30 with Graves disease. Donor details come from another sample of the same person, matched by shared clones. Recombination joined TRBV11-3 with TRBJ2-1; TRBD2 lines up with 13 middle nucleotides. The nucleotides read TGTGCCAGCAGCTCCCAACTAGCGGGAGGGGGCAATGAGCAGTTCTTC. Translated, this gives CASSSQLAGGGNEQFF.